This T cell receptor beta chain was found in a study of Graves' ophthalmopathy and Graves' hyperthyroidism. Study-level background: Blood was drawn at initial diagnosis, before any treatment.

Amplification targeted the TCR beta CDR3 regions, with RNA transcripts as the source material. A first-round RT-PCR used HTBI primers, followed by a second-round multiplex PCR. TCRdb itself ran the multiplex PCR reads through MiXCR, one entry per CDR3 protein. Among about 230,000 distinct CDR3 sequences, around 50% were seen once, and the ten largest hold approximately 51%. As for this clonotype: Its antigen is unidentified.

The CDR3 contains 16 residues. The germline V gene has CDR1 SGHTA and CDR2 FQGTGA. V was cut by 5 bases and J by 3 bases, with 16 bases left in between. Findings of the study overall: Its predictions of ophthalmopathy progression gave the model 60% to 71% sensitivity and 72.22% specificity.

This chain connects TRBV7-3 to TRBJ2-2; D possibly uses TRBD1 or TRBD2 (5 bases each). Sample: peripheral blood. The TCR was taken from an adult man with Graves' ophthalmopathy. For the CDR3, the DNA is TGTGCCAGCAGCCCTACCGGGACCATTCACACCGGGGAGCTGTTTTTT. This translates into CASSPTGTIHTGELFF. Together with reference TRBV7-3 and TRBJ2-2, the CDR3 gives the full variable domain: GAGVSQTPSNKVTEKGKYVELRCDPISGHTALYWYRQSLGQGPEFLIYFQGTGAADDSGLPNDRFFAVRPEGSVSTLKIQRTERGDSAVYLCASSPTGTIHTGELFFGEGSRLTVL.